This T cell receptor beta chain was recovered during a study of shared clonotypes between healthy human individuals. Study results and limitations: Sharing across four donors was highest in naive CD4 (approximately 5%) and lowest in memory CD8 (approximately 0.4%).

Regarding this clone: The antigen is undetermined.

V was cut by 0 bases and J by 1 base, with 22 bases left in between. The CDR3 sequence is 20 residues long. Germline lookup yields CDR1 SGHVS and CDR2 FQNEAQ. Running of the assay took place at deep level. Clones were read by immunoSEQ multiplex PCR, and TCRdb kept only the in-frame ones, dropping some. The table records over a million clones, 95% to 97% of them present only once. This chain connects TRBV7-8 to TRBJ1-5; unclear D gene. This TCR came from a young man in good health. Specimen: naive CD4+ T cells sorted from blood. Subset of the sample: CD45RA+ positively selected. The CDR3 loop reads CASSLAALTRAELSNQPQHF. The CDR3 DNA reads TGTGCCAGCAGCTTAGCGGCACTGACACGCGCCGAGCTGAGCAATCAGCCCCAGCATTTT.